This passage covers 8 T cell receptor beta chains from one sample sequenced in a study of shared clonotypes between healthy human individuals. Profiling relied on immunoSEQ multiplex PCR, and the TCRdb table lists in-frame clones only, not all of them. The repertoire holds some 2 million clones, with roughly 94% as singletons. The sequencing input was naive CD4+ T cells sorted from blood. Sample subset: CD45RA+ positively selected. These receptors all come from a man aged 18 to 29 in good health.

The J gene is TRBJ1-2, the V gene TRBV28; 8 nucleotides align to TRBD1. V lost 6 bases to trimming and J lost 4 bases; unmatched junction nucleotides: 10. The CDR3 is 15 residues long. In germline, CDR1 is MDHEN, CDR2 SYDVKM. Here the CDR3 DNA reads TGTGCCAGCAGCCAAGAAAGCGGGACAGGCTATGGCTACACCTTC. Translated, it gives CASSQESGTGYGYTF.

The chain carries TRBV6-6 and TRBJ2-7; D might be TRBD1 (6 bases). Trimming removed 5 bases at V and 2 bases at J, with 16 bases between. CDR1 is MNHNY, CDR2 SVGAGI, per germline (reference sequence). The CDR3 totals 15 residues. The CDR3 region has the DNA TGTGCCAGCAGTCCGCCTCGACAGGTAACCTACGAGCAGTACTTC. It translates to CASSPPRQVTYEQYF.

J is TRBJ2-7 and V is TRBV5-4, with D maybe TRBD1 (5 bases). This CDR3 has 14 amino acids. The V gene's germline CDR1 is SGHNT and CDR2 YYREEE (reference sequence). The V and J ends lost 2 bases and 0 bases respectively, with 9 bases between them. In DNA form, the CDR3 reads TGTGCCAGCAGCTTACAGGACACCTCCTACGAGCAGTACTTC. Translated: CASSLQDTSYEQYF. The whole variable domain, remainder taken from reference TRBV5-4 and TRBJ2-7, is ETGVTQSPTHLIKTRGQQVTLRCSSQSGHNTVSWYQQALGQGPQFIFQYYREEENGRGNFPPRFSGLQFPNYSSELNVNALELDDSALYLCASSLQDTSYEQYFGPGTRLTVT.

The V and J genes are TRBV25-1 and TRBJ2-1, with TRBD2 identical over 10 bases. The CDR3 has 16 residues. V dropped 3 bases and J dropped 7; count of bases not matched to a gene: 9. Germline loops: CDR1 MGHDK, CDR2 SYGVNS. CDR3 DNA: TGTGCCAGCAGTGAGCAACTAGCGGGGACAAGGAATGAGCAGTTCTTC. This encodes CASSEQLAGTRNEQFF. Filled out from reference TRBV25-1 and TRBJ2-1, the complete variable domain reads EADIYQTPRYLVIGTGKKITLECSQTMGHDKMYWYQQDPGMELHLIHYSYGVNSTEKGDLSSESTVSRIRTEHFPLTLESARPSHTSQYLCASSEQLAGTRNEQFFGPGTRLTVL.

The rearrangement joins TRBV10-3 to TRBJ2-4; the match to TRBD1 covers 9 bases. The ends lost 4 bases at V and 3 bases at J; junction bases unmatched: 4. The CDR3 loop spans 15 amino acids. The germline V gene encodes CDR1 ENHRY and CDR2 SYGVKD. The CDR3: CAISVTGGFKNIQYF. CDR3 nucleotide sequence: TGTGCCATCAGTGTCACAGGGGGCTTCAAAAACATTCAGTACTTC.

The V call is TRBV6-1, the J call TRBJ1-4, with a tentative D call TRBD1 (6 bases). Germline assignment: CDR1 MNHNS and CDR2 SASEGT. V lost 0 bases and J lost 7, with 12 bases in between. The CDR3 loop spans 15 amino acids. CDR3 bases: TGTGCCAGCAGTGAAGCCGGCGGGGGCTTTGAAAAACTGTTTTTT. This sequence encodes CASSEAGGGFEKLFF.

V is TRBV28 and J is TRBJ2-7, with D perhaps matching TRBD1 (6 bases). Germline-derived CDR1 and CDR2 are MDHEN and SYDVKM. V was clipped by 6 bases and J by 5 bases, with 11 bases between them. The CDR3 extends over 12 amino acids. This CDR3 reads CASRGNRDEQYF. The CDR3 DNA follows: TGTGCCAGCAGAGGTAACAGGGACGAGCAGTACTTC.

The V and J genes are TRBV30 and TRBJ1-6; maybe TRBD1 (5 bases). Trimming pared 3 bases from V and 10 bases from J, leaving 13 bases between. The CDR3 runs 13 residues. Looked up from germline, CDR1 is GTSNPN and CDR2 is SVGIG (reference sequence). The CDR3 nucleotides are TGTGCCTGGAGACCTACAGGAGAGTCACCCCTCCACTTT. It yields the protein CAWRPTGESPLHF. Based on the CDR3 plus reference TRBV30 and TRBJ1-6, the full variable domain is SQTIHQWPATLVQPVGSPLSLECTVEGTSNPNLYWYRQAAGRGLQLLFYSVGIGQISSEVPQNLSASRPQDRQFILSSKKLLLSDSGFYLCAWRPTGESPLHFGNGTRLTVT.